The 2 T cell receptor beta chains in this list originate from one sample, sequenced in a study of T cell responses to AZD1222 COVID-19 vaccine. The repertoire was sequenced with immunoSEQ multiplex PCR; TCRdb's copy has only in-frame clones and lacks some. Of 99,000 or so clones in the sample, roughly 89% were seen once. This sample comprised peripheral blood, obtained 28 days after the second AZD1222 dose. The source of these receptors is an adult who received the AZD1222 COVID-19 vaccine.

The count of this clone is one. The chain has TRBV11-2 and TRBJ1-3; no firm D call. The V end lost 5 bases, the J end lost 0 bases, and 14 bases lay between the germline ends. The CDR3 length is 16 residues. Germline loops: CDR1 SGHAT, CDR2 FQNNGV. CDR3 bases: TGTGCCAGCAGCCCCCACGGCCCTAGCTCTGGAAACACCATATATTTT. This gives the protein CASSPHGPSSGNTIYF.

This clone was detected only once. CDR3 in amino acids: CASSEVRSYEQYF. The CDR3 bases are TGTGCCAGTAGTGAGGTCCGCTCCTACGAGCAGTACTTC. The chain combines TRBV19 with TRBJ2-7; unclear D gene. Trimming stripped 5 bases from V and 0 bases from J, with 8 bases between. The CDR3 length is 13 residues. Germline V lookup: CDR1 LNHDA, CDR2 SQIVND (reference sequence). The full variable domain, with the rest looked up from reference TRBV19 and TRBJ2-7, is DGGITQSPKYLFRKEGQNVTLSCEQNLNHDAMYWYRQDPGQGLRLIYYSQIVNDFQKGDIAEGYSVSREKKESFPLTVTSAQKNPTAFYLCASSEVRSYEQYFGPGTRLTVT.